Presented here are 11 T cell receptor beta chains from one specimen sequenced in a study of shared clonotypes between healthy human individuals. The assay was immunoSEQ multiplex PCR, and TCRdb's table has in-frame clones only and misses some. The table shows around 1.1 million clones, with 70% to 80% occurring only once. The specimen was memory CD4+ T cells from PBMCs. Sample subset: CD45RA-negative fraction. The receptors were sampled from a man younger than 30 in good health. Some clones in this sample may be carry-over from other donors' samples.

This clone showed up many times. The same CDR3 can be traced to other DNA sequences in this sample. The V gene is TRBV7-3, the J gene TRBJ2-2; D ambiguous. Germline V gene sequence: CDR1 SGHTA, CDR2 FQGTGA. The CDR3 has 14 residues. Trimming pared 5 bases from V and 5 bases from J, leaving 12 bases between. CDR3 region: CASSPGTFTGELFF. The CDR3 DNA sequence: TGTGCCAGCAGCCCCGGAACTTTTACCGGGGAGCTGTTTTTT.

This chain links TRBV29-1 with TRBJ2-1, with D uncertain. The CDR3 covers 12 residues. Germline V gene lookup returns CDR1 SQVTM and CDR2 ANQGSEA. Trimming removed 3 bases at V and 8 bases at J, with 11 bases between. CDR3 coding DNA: TGCAGCGTTGATTGGGCGCAGGATGAGCAGTTCTTC. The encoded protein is CSVDWAQDEQFF.

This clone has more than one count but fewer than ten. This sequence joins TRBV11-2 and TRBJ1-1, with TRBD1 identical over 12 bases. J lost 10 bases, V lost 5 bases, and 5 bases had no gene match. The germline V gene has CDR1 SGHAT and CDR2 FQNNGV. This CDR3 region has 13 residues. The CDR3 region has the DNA TGTGCCAGCAGCCCGGGACAGGGGGCTGGAGCTTTCTTT. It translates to CASSPGQGAGAFF.

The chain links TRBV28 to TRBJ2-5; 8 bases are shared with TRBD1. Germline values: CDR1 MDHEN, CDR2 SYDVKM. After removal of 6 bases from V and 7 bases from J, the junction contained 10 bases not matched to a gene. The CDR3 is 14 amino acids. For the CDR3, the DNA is TGTGCCAGCAGCCGGCCAGGGGGCGCGGGGACCCAGTACTTC. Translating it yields CASSRPGGAGTQYF.

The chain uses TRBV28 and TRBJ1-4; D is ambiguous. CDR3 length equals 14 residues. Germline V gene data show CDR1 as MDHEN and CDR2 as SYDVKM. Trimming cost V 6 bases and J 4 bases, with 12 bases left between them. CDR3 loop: CASSPVGFNEKLFF. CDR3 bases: TGTGCCAGCAGCCCCGTTGGCTTTAATGAAAAACTGTTTTTT.

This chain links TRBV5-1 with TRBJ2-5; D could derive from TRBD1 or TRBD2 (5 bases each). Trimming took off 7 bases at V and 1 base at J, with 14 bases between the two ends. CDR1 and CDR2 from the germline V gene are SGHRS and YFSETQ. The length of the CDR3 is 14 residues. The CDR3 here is CASGEGDSQETQYF. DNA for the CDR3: TGCGCCAGCGGCGAGGGTGACAGCCAAGAGACCCAGTACTTC.

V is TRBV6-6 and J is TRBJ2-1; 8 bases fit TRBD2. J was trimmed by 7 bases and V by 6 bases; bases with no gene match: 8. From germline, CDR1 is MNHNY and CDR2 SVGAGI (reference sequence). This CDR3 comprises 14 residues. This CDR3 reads CASRTGGPGNEQFF. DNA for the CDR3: TGTGCCAGCAGAACGGGAGGGCCTGGGAATGAGCAGTTCTTC.

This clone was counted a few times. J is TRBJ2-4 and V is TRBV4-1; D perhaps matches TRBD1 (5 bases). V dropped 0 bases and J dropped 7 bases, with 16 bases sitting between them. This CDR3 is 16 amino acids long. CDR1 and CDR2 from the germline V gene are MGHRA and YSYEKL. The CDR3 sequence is CASSQDRVPGWNIQYF. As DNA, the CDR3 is TGCGCCAGCAGCCAAGATCGGGTTCCAGGGTGGAACATTCAGTACTTC.

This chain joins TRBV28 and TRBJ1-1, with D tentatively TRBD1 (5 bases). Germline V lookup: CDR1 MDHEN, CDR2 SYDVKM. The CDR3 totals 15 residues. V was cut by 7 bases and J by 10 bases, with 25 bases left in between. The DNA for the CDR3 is TGTGCCAGCAATCAGCTCAGGAGTGGGGGAACCCCAGCTTTCTTT. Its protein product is CASNQLRSGGTPAFF.

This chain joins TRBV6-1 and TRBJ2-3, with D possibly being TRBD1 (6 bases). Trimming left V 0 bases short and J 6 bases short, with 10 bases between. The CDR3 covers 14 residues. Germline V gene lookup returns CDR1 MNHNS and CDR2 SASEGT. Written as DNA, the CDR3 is TGTGCCAGCAGTGAAGCTAACGACAGGGATACGCAGTATTTT. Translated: CASSEANDRDTQYF.

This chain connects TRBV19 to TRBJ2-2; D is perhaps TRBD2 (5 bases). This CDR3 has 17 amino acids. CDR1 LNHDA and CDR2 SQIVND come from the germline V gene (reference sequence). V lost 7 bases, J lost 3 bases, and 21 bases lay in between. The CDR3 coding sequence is TGTGCCAGTACCGCGATTTCAATAGCGAGATACACCGGGGAGCTGTTTTTT. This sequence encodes CASTAISIARYTGELFF.